This T cell receptor (beta chain) comes out of a study of blood T cells in healthy people across ages. The authors ran a second PCR of roughly 6 to 12 cycles using a sample-barcoded 5' primer and a J-beta primer mix. TCRdb independently ran MiXCR on the 5' RACE reads; one entry per CDR3 protein. The data hold hundreds of thousands of distinct CDR3 sequences, with 55% to 65% observed a single time. V was cut by 2 bases and J by 11 bases, with 15 bases left in between. The CDR3 is 13 residues long. Germline V gene lookup returns CDR1 SEHNR and CDR2 FQNEAQ (reference sequence). The sample was blood. The chain employs TRBV7-9 and TRBJ2-5, with a possible D match to TRBD2 (5 bases). This sequence originates from a man aged 30 to 39 in good health. Here the CDR3 DNA reads TGTGCCAGCAGCTTACACACCGGGGTTGAGCAGTACTTC. Translation gives CASSLHTGVEQYF.